This TCR beta chain was captured by sequencing in a study of T cells after posttransplantation cyclophosphamide. The study's findings and limits: Donor CD8+ memory clones often dominated recipient blood repertoires at later times. TRB overlap between skin or GI tissue T cells and blood was limited.

This clone showed up many times. The antigen remains undetermined. The repertoire was sequenced with immunoSEQ multiplex PCR; TCRdb's copy has only in-frame clones and lacks some. In total the sample includes around 8,000 clones, none of them seen once. Per the germline V gene, CDR1 is MDHEN and CDR2 is SYDVKM. Between the trimmed V and J ends, which lost 6 bases and 3 bases, there was a span of 15 bases. The CDR3 consists of 14 residues. Cyclophosphamide on days +3 and +4 followed busulfan-fludarabine conditioning and a marrow graft. The sequence was collected from a female patient aged 50 to 60 who received an allogeneic stem cell transplant from a related donor, was CMV-positive, and had no GVHD. The graft donor may be the source of some T cells. The genes are TRBV28 and TRBJ2-7, with D perhaps TRBD2 (5 bases). Specimen: PBMCs, collected after allogeneic stem cell transplant with posttransplant cyclophosphamide. CDR3 sequence (DNA): TGTGCCAGCAGCACGGGGATAGGGAACTACGAGCAGTACTTC. Protein: CASSTGIGNYEQYF.